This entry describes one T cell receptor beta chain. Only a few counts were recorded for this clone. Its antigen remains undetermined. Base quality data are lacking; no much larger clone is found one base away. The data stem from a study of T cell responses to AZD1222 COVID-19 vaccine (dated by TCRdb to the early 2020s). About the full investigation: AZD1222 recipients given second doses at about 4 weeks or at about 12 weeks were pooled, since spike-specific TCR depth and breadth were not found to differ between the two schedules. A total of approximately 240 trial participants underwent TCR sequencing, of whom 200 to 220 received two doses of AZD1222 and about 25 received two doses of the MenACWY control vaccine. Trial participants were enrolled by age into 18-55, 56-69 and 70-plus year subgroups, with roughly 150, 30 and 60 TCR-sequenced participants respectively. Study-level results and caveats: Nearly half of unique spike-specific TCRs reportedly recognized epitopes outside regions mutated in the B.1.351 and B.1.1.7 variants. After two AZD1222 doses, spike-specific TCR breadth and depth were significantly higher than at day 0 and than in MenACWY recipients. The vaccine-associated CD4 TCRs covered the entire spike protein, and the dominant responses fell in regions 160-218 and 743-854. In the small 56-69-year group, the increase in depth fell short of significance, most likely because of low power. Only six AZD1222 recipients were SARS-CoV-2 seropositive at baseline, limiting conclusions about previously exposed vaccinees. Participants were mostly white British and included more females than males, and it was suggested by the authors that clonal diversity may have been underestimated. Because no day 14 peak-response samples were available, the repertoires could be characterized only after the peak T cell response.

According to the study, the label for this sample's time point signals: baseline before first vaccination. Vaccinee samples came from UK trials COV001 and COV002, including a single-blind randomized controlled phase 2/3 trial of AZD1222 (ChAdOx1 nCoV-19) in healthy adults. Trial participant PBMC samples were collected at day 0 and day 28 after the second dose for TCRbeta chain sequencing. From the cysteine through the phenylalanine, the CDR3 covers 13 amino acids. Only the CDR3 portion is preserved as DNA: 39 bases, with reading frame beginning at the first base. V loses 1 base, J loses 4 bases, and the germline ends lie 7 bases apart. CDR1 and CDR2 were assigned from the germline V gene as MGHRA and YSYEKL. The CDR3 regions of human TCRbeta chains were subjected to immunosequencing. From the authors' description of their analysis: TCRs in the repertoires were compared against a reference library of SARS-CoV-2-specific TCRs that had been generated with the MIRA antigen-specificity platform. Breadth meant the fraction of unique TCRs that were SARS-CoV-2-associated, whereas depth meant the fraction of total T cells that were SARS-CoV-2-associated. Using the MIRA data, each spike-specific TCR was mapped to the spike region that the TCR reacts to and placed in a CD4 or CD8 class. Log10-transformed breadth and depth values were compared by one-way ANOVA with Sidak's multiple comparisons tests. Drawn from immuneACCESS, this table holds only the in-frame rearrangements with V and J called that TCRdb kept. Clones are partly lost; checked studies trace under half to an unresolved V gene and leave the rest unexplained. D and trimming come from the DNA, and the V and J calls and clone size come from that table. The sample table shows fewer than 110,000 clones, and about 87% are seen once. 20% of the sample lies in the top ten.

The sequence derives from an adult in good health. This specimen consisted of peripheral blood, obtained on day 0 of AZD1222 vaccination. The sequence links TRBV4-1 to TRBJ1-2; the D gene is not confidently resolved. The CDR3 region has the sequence CASSQGGIYGYTF. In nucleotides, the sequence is TGCGCCAGCAGCCAAGGAGGGATCTATGGCTACACCTTC.